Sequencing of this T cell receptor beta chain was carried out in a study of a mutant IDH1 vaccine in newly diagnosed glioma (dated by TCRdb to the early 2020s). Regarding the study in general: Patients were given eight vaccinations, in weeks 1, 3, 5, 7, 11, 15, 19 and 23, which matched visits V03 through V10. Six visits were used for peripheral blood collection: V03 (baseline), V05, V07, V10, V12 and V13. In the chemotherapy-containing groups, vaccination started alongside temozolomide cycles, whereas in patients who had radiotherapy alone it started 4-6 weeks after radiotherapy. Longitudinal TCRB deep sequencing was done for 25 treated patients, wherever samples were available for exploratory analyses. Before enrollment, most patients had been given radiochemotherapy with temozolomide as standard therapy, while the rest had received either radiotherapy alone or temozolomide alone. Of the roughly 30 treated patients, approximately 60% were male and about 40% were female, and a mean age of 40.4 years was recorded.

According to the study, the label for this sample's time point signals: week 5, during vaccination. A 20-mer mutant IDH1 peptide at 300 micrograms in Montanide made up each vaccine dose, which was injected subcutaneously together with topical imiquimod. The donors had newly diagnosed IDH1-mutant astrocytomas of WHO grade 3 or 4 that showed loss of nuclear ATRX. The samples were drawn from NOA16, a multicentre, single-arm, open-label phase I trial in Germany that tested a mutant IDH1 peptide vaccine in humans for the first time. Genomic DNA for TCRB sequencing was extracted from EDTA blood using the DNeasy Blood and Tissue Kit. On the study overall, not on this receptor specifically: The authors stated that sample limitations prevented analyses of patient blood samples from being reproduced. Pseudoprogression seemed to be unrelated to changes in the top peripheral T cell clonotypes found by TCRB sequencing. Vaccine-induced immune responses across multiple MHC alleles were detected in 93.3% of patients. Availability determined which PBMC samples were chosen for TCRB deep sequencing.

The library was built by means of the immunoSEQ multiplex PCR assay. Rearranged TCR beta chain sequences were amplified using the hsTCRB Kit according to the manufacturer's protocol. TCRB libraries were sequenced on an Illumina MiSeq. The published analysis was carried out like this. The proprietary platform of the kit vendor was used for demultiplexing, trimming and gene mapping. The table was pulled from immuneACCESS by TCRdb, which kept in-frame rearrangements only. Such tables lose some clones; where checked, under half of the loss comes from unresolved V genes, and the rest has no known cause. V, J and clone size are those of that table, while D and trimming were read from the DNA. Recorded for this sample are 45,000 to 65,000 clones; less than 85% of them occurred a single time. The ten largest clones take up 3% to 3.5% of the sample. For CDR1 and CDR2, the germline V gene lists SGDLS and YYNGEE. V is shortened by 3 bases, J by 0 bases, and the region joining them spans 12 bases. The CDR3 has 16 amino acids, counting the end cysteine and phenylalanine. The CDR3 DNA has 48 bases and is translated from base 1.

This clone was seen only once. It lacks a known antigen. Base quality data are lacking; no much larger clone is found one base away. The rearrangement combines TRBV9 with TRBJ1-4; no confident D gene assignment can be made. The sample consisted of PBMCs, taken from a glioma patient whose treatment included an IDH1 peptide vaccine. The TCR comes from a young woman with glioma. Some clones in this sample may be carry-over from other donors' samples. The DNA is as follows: TGTGCCAGCAGCGCTACCCAGGCGTCAACTAATGAAAAACTGTTTTTT. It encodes CASSATQASTNEKLFF.